This T cell receptor (beta chain) was recovered during a study of blood T cell repertoires in COVID-19. This CDR3 has 18 amino acids. Germline lookup yields CDR1 ENHRY and CDR2 SYGVKD. V was pared by 5 bases and J by 7 bases, with 13 bases of the junction left unmatched. TCRdb keeps only in-frame clones here, not all; method: immunoSEQ multiplex PCR. Here the sample spans under 200,000 clones, roughly 85% being singletons. This chain connects TRBV10-3 to TRBJ2-1, with 14 bases identical to TRBD2. The sequencing sample was made of peripheral blood. This clonotype was sampled from a woman in her fifties or sixties with COVID-19, enrolled during active disease. This chain's CDR3 is CAISTPAGTSGSSNEQFF. CDR3 DNA: TGTGCCATCAGTACCCCCGCCGGGACTAGCGGGAGCAGTAATGAGCAGTTCTTC.